This T cell receptor beta chain was identified during a study of cytomegalovirus exposure and HLA in healthy donors. Germline V lookup: CDR1 GTSNPN, CDR2 SVGIG (reference sequence). Losses at the gene ends were 0 bases for V and 11 bases for J; bases not matched to a gene: 5. The CDR3 is 12 residues long. Vbeta (60) and Jbeta (13) primers were used in the PCR. Assay: immunoSEQ multiplex PCR; the TCRdb copy retains only in-frame clones and omits some. The table has about 160,000 clones, approximately 80% seen once. General study findings and limits: An apparent linkage of common viral pathogens to several of the most significant clusters emerged in a later analysis. V segments that were indistinguishable, TRBV6-2 and TRBV6-3 among them, were omitted from analysis. The study listed approximately 160 cytomegalovirus-associated TCR beta chains.

Note on this clone: Its cognate antigen is unknown.

The rearrangement links TRBV30 to TRBJ1-1; TRBD1 aligns across 8 bases. The clonotype comes from a woman aged 40 to 49 in good health and CMV-seropositive. Specimen: PBMCs. CDR3: CAWSVQGGFAFF. CDR3 in DNA: TGTGCCTGGAGTGTACAGGGGGGTTTCGCTTTCTTT.